Shown below are 31 T cell receptor beta chains from a single sample sequenced in a study of CD8+ T cells in alopecia areata. In each case, RNA was isolated and then reverse transcribed into cDNA as the sequencing template. Produced via immunoSEQ multiplex PCR; TCRdb's table is partial and in-frame only. The profile shows about 170,000 clones, less than 75% of them singletons. Material: CD8+ T cells sorted from blood, obtained at week 0. These receptors came from a human donor with alopecia areata.

A few counts support this clone. The rearrangement joins TRBV7-9 to TRBJ2-2; D uncertain. Germline values: CDR1 SEHNR, CDR2 FQNEAQ (reference sequence). V was trimmed by 4 bases and J by 5 bases, leaving 8 bases between them. The CDR3 totals 13 residues. This CDR3 reads CASSSGFTGELFF. The CDR3 DNA is TGTGCCAGCAGCTCTGGATTTACCGGGGAGCTGTTTTTT.

The gene calls are TRBV7-8 and TRBJ2-3; D uncertain. Germline lookup yields CDR1 SGHVS and CDR2 FQNEAQ. The CDR3 consists of 16 residues. V was pared by 4 bases and J by 0 bases, with 14 bases between. The CDR3 region is CASSSYRFASTDTQYF. The CDR3 bases are TGTGCCAGCAGCTCATACAGATTCGCTAGCACAGATACGCAGTATTTT.

The chain is built from TRBV12-5 and TRBJ2-6; D may be TRBD1 (6 bases). Germline CDR1 is LGHNT and CDR2 is FRNRAP. The CDR3 has 15 amino acids. Between the trimmed V and J ends, which lost 9 bases and 0 bases, there was a span of 12 bases. The CDR3 here is CASEDRISGANVLTF. CDR3 coding DNA: TGTGCTAGCGAAGACAGGATCTCTGGGGCCAACGTCCTGACTTTC.

V usage is TRBV7-6 and J usage is TRBJ2-7; TRBD1 agrees at 10 bases. Trimming removed 5 bases from V and 2 bases from J; junction bases left unmatched: 3. CDR1 and CDR2 (germline): SGHVS, FNYEAQ. The CDR3 contains 14 residues. CDR3 sequence (DNA): TGTGCCAGCAGCATGGGGACAGGGGCCTACGAGCAGTACTTC. Protein sequence: CASSMGTGAYEQYF.

The chain couples TRBV5-1 to TRBJ2-7, with TRBD2 identical over 9 bases. V dropped 0 bases and J dropped 4; count of bases not matched to a gene: 17. Germline V lookup: CDR1 SGHRS, CDR2 YFSETQ. The CDR3 extends over 19 amino acids. In DNA form, the CDR3 reads TGCGCCAGCAGCTTGGAAGTGGGCCCCGGAGCGGGGGGCCGTTACGAGCAGTACTTC. It encodes CASSLEVGPGAGGRYEQYF.

V usage is TRBV5-1 and J usage is TRBJ2-5; D gene ambiguous. Germline V CDR1 and CDR2: SGHRS, YFSETQ. Between the trimmed V and J ends, which lost 0 bases and 5 bases, there was a span of 14 bases. CDR3 length: 15 amino acids. As DNA, the CDR3 is TGCGCCAGCAGCTTGGAGCCGCCCCTGTTCGAGACCCAGTACTTC. Amino acids: CASSLEPPLFETQYF.

The rearrangement uses TRBV5-1 and TRBJ2-1; maybe TRBD2 (5 bases). This CDR3 contains 14 residues. V lost 2 bases and J lost 4, with 10 bases in between. Germline V gene lookup returns CDR1 SGHRS and CDR2 YFSETQ. CDR3 nucleotide sequence: TGCGCCAGCAGCTTTACTAGTGTTTACAATGAGCAGTTCTTC. Protein: CASSFTSVYNEQFF.

The V and J genes are TRBV10-3 and TRBJ2-1; D call uncertain. Germline loops: CDR1 ENHRY, CDR2 SYGVKD. The CDR3 extends over 12 amino acids. With 2 bases removed from V and 2 bases from J, the gap between germline ends came to 1 base. CDR3 coding DNA: TGTGCCATCAGTGAGGCCTACAATGAGCAGTTCTTC. Encoded protein: CAISEAYNEQFF.

The CDR3 coding sequence is TGTGCCAGCAGTTATGTGGACAGTAACTATGGCTACACCTTC. It encodes CASSYVDSNYGYTF. The chain employs TRBV6-5 and TRBJ1-2, with a possible D match to TRBD1 (6 bases). V was shortened by 3 bases and J by 1 base, with 9 bases between the two germline ends. Germline CDR1 is MNHEY and CDR2 is SVGAGI. The CDR3 spans 14 residues.

The chain employs TRBV25-1 and TRBJ2-7, with D maybe TRBD1 (5 bases). CDR1 is MGHDK, CDR2 SYGVNS, per germline. Trimming took 2 bases from V and 3 from J, leaving 14 bases between them. The CDR3 length is 15 residues. The CDR3 protein is CASSETQGSLYEQYF. CDR3 nucleotides: TGTGCCAGCAGTGAAACTCAGGGTTCGCTCTACGAGCAGTACTTC.

This clone was counted between two and nine times. The V gene is TRBV27, the J gene TRBJ1-2; TRBD1 matches 7 bases. CDR3 length equals 16 residues. Germline lookup yields CDR1 MNHEY and CDR2 SMNVEV (reference sequence). J gave up 2 bases and V 5 bases, and 11 bases lay outside the gene matches. DNA for the CDR3: TGTGCCAGCAGTGCTAGAACCGGGACAGCCAACTATGGCTACACCTTC. Amino acid sequence: CASSARTGTANYGYTF.

This rearrangement joins TRBV5-1 to TRBJ2-1; TRBD1 agrees at 7 bases. The junction had 13 bases not matched to a gene; V was cut back by 4 bases and J by 6 bases. The germline gives CDR1 SGHRS, CDR2 YFSETQ. This CDR3 has 16 residues. The CDR3 nucleotides read TGCGCCAGCAGCGCCTTCACAGGGGATGGGGCCAATGAGCAGTTCTTC. Protein product: CASSAFTGDGANEQFF.

The V and J genes are TRBV29-1 and TRBJ2-1; tentative D call: TRBD2 (6 bases). Germline loops: CDR1 SQVTM, CDR2 ANQGSEA. The CDR3 runs 13 residues. The V and J ends lost 1 base and 12 bases respectively, with 16 bases between them. The CDR3 protein is CSVEAEGDLRQFF. CDR3 bases: TGCAGCGTTGAAGCAGAAGGGGACTTGCGGCAGTTCTTC.

This clone was found a few times. The V and J genes are TRBV7-8 and TRBJ1-5; 8 bases map to TRBD1. The germline V gene encodes CDR1 SGHVS and CDR2 FQNEAQ. V was pared by 6 bases and J by 7 bases, with 11 bases of the junction left unmatched. The CDR3 spans 15 residues. For the CDR3, the DNA is TGTGCCAGCAGTGGTGCCAGGGGGCTAAGGCAGCCCCAGCATTTT. Translated: CASSGARGLRQPQHF.

Written as DNA, the CDR3 is TGTGCCAGCTCACCGAACTTTCGACAGTTGAACACTGAAGCTTTCTTT. Translation: CASSPNFRQLNTEAFF. The chain recombines TRBV18 with TRBJ1-1, with a tentative D call TRBD1 (5 bases). The CDR3 extends over 16 amino acids. Per the germline V gene, CDR1 is KGHSH and CDR2 is LQKENI. With 3 bases removed from V and 0 bases from J, the gap between germline ends came to 14 bases. Full variable domain (remainder filled in from reference TRBV18 and TRBJ1-1): NAGVMQNPRHLVRRRGQEARLRCSPMKGHSHVYWYRQLPEEGLKFMVYLQKENIIDESGMPKERFSAEFPKEGPSILRIQQVVRGDSAAYFCASSPNFRQLNTEAFFGQGTRLTVV.

The genes are TRBV7-9 and TRBJ1-1; no reliable D call. Germline CDR1 is SEHNR and CDR2 is FQNEAQ (reference sequence). V was trimmed by 5 bases and J by 5 bases, leaving 21 bases between them. The CDR3 length is 16 residues. CDR3 sequence (DNA): TGTGCCAGCAGCCCCGAGGACGAGGGTGCGATGACTGAAGCTTTCTTT. Its protein is CASSPEDEGAMTEAFF.

The V call is TRBV19, the J call TRBJ2-5; tentatively, D is TRBD1 (6 bases). The length of the CDR3 is 13 residues. Trimming cost V 4 bases and J 5 bases, with 11 bases left between them. Germline loops: CDR1 LNHDA, CDR2 SQIVND (reference sequence). The CDR3 sequence: CASSTNREETQYF. The CDR3 DNA is TGTGCCAGTAGTACAAACAGGGAGGAGACCCAGTACTTC.

The chain is built from TRBV6-5 and TRBJ1-1; TRBD1 is a possible D gene (5 bases). Between the trimmed V and J ends, which lost 0 bases and 3 bases, there was a span of 11 bases. Germline V gene data show CDR1 as MNHEY and CDR2 as SVGAGI. This CDR3 comprises 15 residues. The CDR3 region has the DNA TGTGCCAGCAGTTACTCCGTGGGGGGGGACACTGAAGCTTTCTTT. Translated, it gives CASSYSVGGDTEAFF.

CDR3 sequence reads: CASSDGTVSYGYTF. The DNA of the CDR3 is TGTGCCAGCAGTGACGGGACAGTCTCATATGGCTACACCTTC. The chain combines TRBV6-1 with TRBJ1-2; 7 nucleotides align to TRBD1. Germline V gives CDR1 MNHNS, CDR2 SASEGT. Trimming cost V 3 bases and J 5 bases; bases outside gene matches: 6. This CDR3 region has 14 residues.

DNA of the CDR3: TGTGCTAGTGGTTCTGGGACAGGGCCCTATGGCTACACCTTC. Protein product: CASGSGTGPYGYTF. The V gene is TRBV12-5, the J gene TRBJ1-2; 9 bases are a match to TRBD1. CDR3 length equals 14 residues. Germline V gives CDR1 LGHNT, CDR2 FRNRAP. Trimming cost V 4 bases and J 4 bases; bases outside gene matches: 4.

V usage is TRBV18 and J usage is TRBJ2-7, with D possibly being TRBD1 or TRBD2 (5 bases each). The V end lost 3 bases, the J end lost 3 bases, and 12 bases lay between the germline ends. This CDR3 has 14 residues. CDR1 and CDR2 from the germline V gene are KGHSH and LQKENI. CDR3 in amino acids: CASSPRDGNYEQYF. DNA of the CDR3: TGTGCCAGCTCACCCCGGGACGGGAACTACGAGCAGTACTTC.

The CDR3 region has the DNA TGTGCCACCAGCAGTGAATGGGGCCCTCCGGGTGGCTACACCTTC. Translated: CATSSEWGPPGGYTF. The J gene is TRBJ1-2, the V gene TRBV15, with a weak D call TRBD1 (5 bases). CDR3 length equals 15 residues. The germline V gene encodes CDR1 LNHNV and CDR2 YYDKDF (reference sequence). Trimming removed 3 bases from V and 7 bases from J, with 18 bases in between. The whole variable domain, filled in from reference TRBV15 and TRBJ1-2, reads DAMVIQNPRYQVTQFGKPVTLSCSQTLNHNVMYWYQQKSSQAPKLLFHYYDKDFNNEADTPDNFQSRRPNTSFCFLDIRSPGLGDTAMYLCATSSEWGPPGGYTFGSGTRLTVV.

This clone was recorded a few times. This chain joins TRBV7-8 and TRBJ2-2; 8 bases match TRBD2. With V trimmed by 5 bases and J by 4 bases, 3 bases remained unmatched. The CDR3 spans 14 residues. Germline V gene sequence: CDR1 SGHVS, CDR2 FQNEAQ. CDR3 amino acids: CASSQRGITGELFF. CDR3 in DNA: TGTGCCAGCAGCCAGCGGGGGATCACCGGGGAGCTGTTTTTT.

This clone appeared once. The chain is built from TRBV9 and TRBJ1-2; D is uncertain. V lost 4 bases and J 5 bases, leaving 9 bases between the germline ends. Germline V gene lookup returns CDR1 SGDLS and CDR2 YYNGEE. This CDR3 has 12 amino acids. In DNA form, the CDR3 reads TGTGCCAGCAGCTCCCTCACATATGGCTACACCTTC. The encoded protein is CASSSLTYGYTF.

J is TRBJ2-2 and V is TRBV20-1; D gene unclear. V was pared by 5 bases and J by 3 bases, with 4 bases between. Germline V lookup: CDR1 DFQATT, CDR2 SNEGSKA (reference sequence). CDR3 size: 11 residues. CDR3 protein: CSAPDTGELFF. As DNA, the CDR3 is TGCAGTGCTCCTGACACCGGGGAGCTGTTTTTT.

The genes are TRBV2 and TRBJ2-5, with D possibly TRBD2 on 5 matching bases. Germline lookup yields CDR1 SNHLY and CDR2 FYNNEI. V was clipped by 6 bases and J by 9 bases, with 8 bases between them. The CDR3 extends over 10 amino acids. CDR3 sequence (DNA): TGTGCCAGCAGAGGGAGATCCCAGTACTTC. It specifies CASRGRSQYF.

This clone showed up just a few times. This chain links TRBV11-2 with TRBJ2-7; 7 bases agree with TRBD1. In germline, CDR1 is SGHAT, CDR2 FQNNGV. This CDR3 has 15 amino acids. Trimming cost V 5 bases and J 3 bases; bases outside gene matches: 10. CDR3 region: CASSLQFQGDYEQYF. The CDR3 DNA is TGTGCCAGCAGCCTTCAATTCCAGGGGGACTACGAGCAGTACTTC.

This clone came up a few times. The chain employs TRBV6-5 and TRBJ1-4; D not certain. The V gene's germline CDR1 is MNHEY and CDR2 SVGAGI. The CDR3 is made up of 14 amino acids. Trimming removed 5 bases at V and 7 bases at J, with 14 bases between. The CDR3 here is CASSPTSMSEKLFF. For the CDR3, the DNA is TGTGCCAGCAGTCCAACATCGATGAGTGAAAAACTGTTTTTT.

This clone was counted a few times. The chain is built from TRBV15 and TRBJ2-2; D ambiguous. V lost 0 bases and J lost 8, with 10 bases in between. CDR1 is LNHNV and CDR2 is YYDKDF in the germline V gene (reference sequence). The CDR3 covers 14 residues. The DNA for the CDR3 is TGTGCCACCAGCAGAGATCTTATGGGTGGGGAGCTGTTTTTT. As protein: CATSRDLMGGELFF.

The rearrangement uses TRBV6-6 and TRBJ2-5; no definite D call. V lost 2 bases and J 3 bases, leaving 7 bases between the germline ends. CDR3 length: 13 residues. Germline assignment: CDR1 MNHNY and CDR2 SVGAGI (reference sequence). CDR3 region: CASSYLREETQYF. The DNA for the CDR3 is TGTGCCAGCAGTTACCTCCGGGAAGAGACCCAGTACTTC.

V gene TRBV5-1 combines with J gene TRBJ2-4; TRBD2 matches 7 bases. The CDR3 has 15 residues. Germline CDR1 is SGHRS and CDR2 is YFSETQ. V trimming: 4 bases; J trimming: 5 bases; junction bases outside the gene matches: 9. Written as DNA, the CDR3 is TGCGCCAGCAGCCTAACGGGACTACGCGAAAACATTCAGTACTTC. Translated, it gives CASSLTGLRENIQYF.